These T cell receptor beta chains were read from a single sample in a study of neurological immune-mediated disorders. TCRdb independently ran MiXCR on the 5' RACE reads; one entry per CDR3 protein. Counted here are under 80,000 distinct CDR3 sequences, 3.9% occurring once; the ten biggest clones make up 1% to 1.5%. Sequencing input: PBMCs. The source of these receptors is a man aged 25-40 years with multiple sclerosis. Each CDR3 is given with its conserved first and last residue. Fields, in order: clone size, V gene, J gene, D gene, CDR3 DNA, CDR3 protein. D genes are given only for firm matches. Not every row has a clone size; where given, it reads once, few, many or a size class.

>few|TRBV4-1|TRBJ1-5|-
TGCGCCAGCAGCCAAAAGAAGGGTGGTCAGCCCCAGAATTTT
CASSQKKGGQPQNF
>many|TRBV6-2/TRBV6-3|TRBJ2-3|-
TGTGCCAGCAGCCAGGACAGCACAGATACGCAGTATTTT
CASSQDSTDTQYF
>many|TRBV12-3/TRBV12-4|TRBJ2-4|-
TGTGCCAGCAGTCTTCGGGGACCACAAAGAGCGTACTTC
CASSLRGPQRAYF
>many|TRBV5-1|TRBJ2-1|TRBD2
TGCGCCAGCAGCTGGACGTCTAGCGGGGGTTCCTACAATGAGCAGTTCTTC
CASSWTSSGGSYNEQFF
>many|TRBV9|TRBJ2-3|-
TGTGCCAGCAGCGTAGGGCTAGGAAGAGGCACAGATACGCAGTATTTT
CASSVGLGRGTDTQYF
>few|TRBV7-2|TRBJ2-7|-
TGTGCCAGCAGCTTAGTAATCGGCCAGGCCTCCTATTACGAGCAGTACTTC
CASSLVIGQASYYEQYF
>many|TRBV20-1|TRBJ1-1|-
TGCAGTGCTAGCAGGAACACTGAAGCTTTCTTT
CSASRNTEAFF
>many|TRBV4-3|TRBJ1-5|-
TGCGCCAGCAGCCAAGATCCGACAGGTGGCCAGCCCCAGCATTTT
CASSQDPTGGQPQHF
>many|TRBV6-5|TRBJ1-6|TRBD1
TGTGCCAGCAGCATAACAGGGGCGGCCCTCCACTTT
CASSITGAALHF
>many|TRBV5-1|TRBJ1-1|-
TGCGCCAGCAGCTGGCGGGGATTGAACACTGAAGCTTTCTTT
CASSWRGLNTEAFF
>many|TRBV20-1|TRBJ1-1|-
TGCAGTGCTAGAGCAGGAGTTTGGGGTATTGAAGCTTTCTTT
CSARAGVWGIEAFF
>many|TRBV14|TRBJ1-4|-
TGTGCCAGCAGCCAAGGGGGCAGGGGTCCTGAAAAACTGTTTTTT
CASSQGGRGPEKLFF
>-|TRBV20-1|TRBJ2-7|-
TGCAGTGCCGGGTCTAGTGGCAAGAGCTCCTACGAGCAGTACTTC
CSAGSSGKSSYEQYF
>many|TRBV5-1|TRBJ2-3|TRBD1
TGCGCCAGCAGCCAAGGACAGGGCTTGGACACAGATACGCAGTATTTT
CASSQGQGLDTDTQYF
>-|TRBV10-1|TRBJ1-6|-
TGCGCCAAAAACACCCTGAGCTCCTATAATTCACCCCTCCACTTT
CAKNTLSSYNSPLHF
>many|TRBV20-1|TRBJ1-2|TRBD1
TGCAGTGCCAGGGACAGCCTCCTAGGGGACTATGGCTACACCTTC
CSARDSLLGDYGYTF
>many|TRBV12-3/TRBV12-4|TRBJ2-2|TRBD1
TGTGCCAGCAGCGGACAGGGATTAGGCACCGGGGAGCTGTTTTTT
CASSGQGLGTGELFF
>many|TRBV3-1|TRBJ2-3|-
TGTGCCAGCAGCCTCAATACAGGGGATACGCAGTATTTT
CASSLNTGDTQYF
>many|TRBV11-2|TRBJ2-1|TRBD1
TGTGCCAGCAGCTTCAGGGGGAATGAGCAGTTCTTC
CASSFRGNEQFF
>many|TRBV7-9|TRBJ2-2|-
TGTGCCAGCAGCCCTCGAGACACCGGGGAGCTGTTTTTT
CASSPRDTGELFF
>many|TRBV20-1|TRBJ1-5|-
TGCAGTGCTAGAGCTAGTGCACCCTATGGGGGCCAGCATTTT
CSARASAPYGGQHF
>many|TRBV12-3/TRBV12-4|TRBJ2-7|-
TGTGCCAGCAGTTCGACCTTTGGGGGCGTTTCCTACGAGCAGTACTTC
CASSSTFGGVSYEQYF
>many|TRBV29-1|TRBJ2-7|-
TGCAGCGTTGCTAAGGGCCAGGGGCCCTACGAGCAGTACTTC
CSVAKGQGPYEQYF
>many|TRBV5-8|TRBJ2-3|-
TGTGCCAGCAGCTTGGGAAGGGCAAGCACAGATACGCAGTATTTT
CASSLGRASTDTQYF
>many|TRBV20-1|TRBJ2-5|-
TGCAGTGCTAGGACAGAAGAGACCCAGTACTTC
CSARTEETQYF
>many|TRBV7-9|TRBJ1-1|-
TGTGCCAGCAGCCATCCCACCTCGCCCGAAGCTTTCTTT
CASSHPTSPEAFF
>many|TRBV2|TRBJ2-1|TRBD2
TGTGCCAGCAATAGCGGGGGGGCCAATGAGCAGTTCTTC
CASNSGGANEQFF
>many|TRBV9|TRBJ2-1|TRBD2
TGTGCCAGCAGCGTCAAGTCCGGGACTAGCGGGGGGGGATGGCATGAGCAGTTCTTC
CASSVKSGTSGGGWHEQFF
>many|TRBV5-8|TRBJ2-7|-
TGTGCCAGCAGCTTGCGACAGACTTTACGGGAGCAGTACTTC
CASSLRQTLREQYF
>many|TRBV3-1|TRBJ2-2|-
TGTGCCAGCAGCCAAGCAGTCACCGGGGAGCTGTTTTTT
CASSQAVTGELFF
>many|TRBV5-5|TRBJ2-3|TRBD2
TGTGCCAGTACCGGGACTAGCGGGGGGCTAAGCACAGATACGCAGTATTTT
CASTGTSGGLSTDTQYF
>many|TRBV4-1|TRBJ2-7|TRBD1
TGCGCCAGCAGCCAAGGGGGACAGATCAACTACGAGCAGTACTTC
CASSQGGQINYEQYF
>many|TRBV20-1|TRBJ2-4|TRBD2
TGCAGTGCTAGAGACCCTTCCGGGGGGGCCCGGGGAAAAAACATTCAGTACTTC
CSARDPSGGARGKNIQYF
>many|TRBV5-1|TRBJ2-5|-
TGCGCCAGCAGCTTGGGCGTCGGTAGAGAGACCCAGTACTTC
CASSLGVGRETQYF
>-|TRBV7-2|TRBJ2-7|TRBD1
TGTGCCAGCAGCTTCCGCCGGGACAGGGTCTACGAGCAGTACTTC
CASSFRRDRVYEQYF
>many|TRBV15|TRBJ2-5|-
TGTGCCACCAGCAGGGGAGGCAGGTTGGGGGAGACCCAGTACTTC
CATSRGGRLGETQYF
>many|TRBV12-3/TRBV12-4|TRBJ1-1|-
TGTGCCAGCAGTTTGGGCGTGGGGGCTTTCTTT
CASSLGVGAFF
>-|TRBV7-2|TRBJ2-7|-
TGTGCCAGCAGCTTAATTGGGGCCCCAGAGTTGGAGCAGTACTTC
CASSLIGAPELEQYF
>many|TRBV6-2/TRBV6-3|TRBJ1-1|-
TGTGCCAGCAGCCGTCGGGGAGCCACTGAAGCTTTCTTT
CASSRRGATEAFF
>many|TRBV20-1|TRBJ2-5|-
TGCAGTGCTAGGGGTCTGGGAGAGACCCAGTACTTC
CSARGLGETQYF
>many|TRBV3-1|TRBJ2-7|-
TGTGCCAGCAGCCAGGGGCTTTCCTACGAGCAGTACTTC
CASSQGLSYEQYF